Described below is a single TCR beta chain sequence and its context. In germline, CDR1 is MDHEN, CDR2 SYDVKM. V shed 5 bases and J 5 bases; nucleotides not matched to a gene: 9. This CDR3 is 15 amino acids long. Profiling relied on immunoSEQ multiplex PCR, and the TCRdb table lists in-frame clones only, not all of them. Of about 76,000 clones in the sample, approximately 94% were seen once. This sample was included in a study of brain T cells in children with intractable seizures. The starting material was peripheral blood, obtained at surgery. The chain uses TRBV28 and TRBJ1-2; 9 bases match TRBD1. The sequence came from a boy younger than two with tuberous sclerosis and intractable seizures. The CDR3 region is CASSHSRTGAYGYTF. The DNA for the CDR3 is TGTGCCAGCAGTCACTCCCGGACAGGGGCGTATGGCTACACCTTC.